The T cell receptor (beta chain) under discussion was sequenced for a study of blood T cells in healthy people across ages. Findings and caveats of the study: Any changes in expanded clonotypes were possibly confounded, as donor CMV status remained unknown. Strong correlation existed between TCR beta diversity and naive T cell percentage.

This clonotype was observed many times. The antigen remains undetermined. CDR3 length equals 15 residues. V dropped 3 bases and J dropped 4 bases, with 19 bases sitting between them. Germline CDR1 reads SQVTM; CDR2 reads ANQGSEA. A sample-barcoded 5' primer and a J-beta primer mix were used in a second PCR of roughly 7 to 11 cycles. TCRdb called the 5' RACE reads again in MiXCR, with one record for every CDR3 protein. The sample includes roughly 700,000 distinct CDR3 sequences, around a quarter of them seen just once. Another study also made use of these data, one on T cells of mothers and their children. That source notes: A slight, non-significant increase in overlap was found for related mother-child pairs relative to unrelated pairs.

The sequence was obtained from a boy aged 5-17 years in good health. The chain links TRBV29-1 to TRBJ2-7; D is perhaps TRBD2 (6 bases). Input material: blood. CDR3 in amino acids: CSVEGGQAEPYEQYF. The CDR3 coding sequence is TGCAGCGTTGAGGGGGGTCAGGCGGAACCTTACGAGCAGTACTTC.